These 30 T cell receptor beta chains originate from one sample sequenced in a study of blood T cell repertoires in COVID-19. Produced via immunoSEQ multiplex PCR; TCRdb's table is partial and in-frame only. This sample carries approximately 150,000 clones, roughly three quarters of them seen once, and the ten largest clones take roughly 4.3%. Source material: peripheral blood. These receptors were collected from a man aged 55 to 70 with acute or convalescent COVID-19.

The chain uses TRBV2 and TRBJ2-5; D remains unclear. The CDR3 runs to 15 residues. CDR1 and CDR2 (germline): SNHLY, FYNNEI. The V end lost 1 base, the J end lost 4 bases, and 13 bases lay between the germline ends. Here the CDR3 DNA reads TGTGCCAGCAGTGAAGACTTTCAATTTTCAGAGACCCAGTACTTC. Translated, it gives CASSEDFQFSETQYF. Full variable domain (missing parts from reference TRBV2 and TRBJ2-5): EPEVTQTPSHQVTQMGQEVILRCVPISNHLYFYWYRQILGQKVEFLVSFYNNEISEKSEIFDDQFSVERPDGSNFTLKIRSTKLEDSAMYFCASSEDFQFSETQYFGPGTRLLVL.

The chain combines TRBV28 with TRBJ1-2, with TRBD1 identical over 7 bases. The CDR3 is 13 amino acids. Germline CDR1 and CDR2: MDHEN and SYDVKM. The trim removed 7 bases at V and 0 bases at J, leaving 2 bases unmatched. The CDR3 region has the DNA TGTGCCAGCAAGGGACAGTCTAACTATGGCTACACCTTC. Protein: CASKGQSNYGYTF.

J is TRBJ2-7 and V is TRBV19, with D unresolved. Trimming took off 5 bases at V and 1 base at J, with 15 bases between the two ends. The CDR3 is 15 amino acids. CDR1 is LNHDA and CDR2 is SQIVND in the germline V gene (reference sequence). CDR3 loop: CASSEVATLSYEQYF. The CDR3 nucleotides are TGTGCCAGTAGTGAGGTTGCCACCCTTTCCTACGAGCAGTACTTC.

The chain couples TRBV2 to TRBJ2-1; 7 bases map to TRBD2. Trimming at V came to 5 bases and at J to 9 bases, leaving 7 bases not matched to a gene. The CDR3 totals 13 residues. Germline-derived CDR1 and CDR2 are SNHLY and FYNNEI. CDR3 loop: CASSMGAGVEQFF. CDR3 coding DNA: TGTGCCAGCAGTATGGGCGCGGGGGTTGAGCAGTTCTTC. Supplemented by reference TRBV2 and TRBJ2-1, the full variable domain reads EPEVTQTPSHQVTQMGQEVILRCVPISNHLYFYWYRQILGQKVEFLVSFYNNEISEKSEIFDDQFSVERPDGSNFTLKIRSTKLEDSAMYFCASSMGAGVEQFFGPGTRLTVL.

This chain uses TRBV3-1 (or the pseudogene TRBV3-2) with TRBJ2-3; possibly TRBD2 for D (5 bases). From germline, CDR1 is LGHDT and CDR2 YNNKEL (reference sequence). CDR3 length equals 13 residues. V was shortened by 0 bases and J by 10 bases, with 11 bases between the two germline ends. For the CDR3, the DNA is TGTGCCAGCAGCCAAGAGGGTAGGGAGTCGCAGTATTTT. It is translated as CASSQEGRESQYF.

This clone showed up many times. The chain has TRBV27 and TRBJ2-7; TRBD2 might be the D (5 bases). V lost 10 bases and J 4 bases, leaving 11 bases between the germline ends. This CDR3 is built from 11 residues. The germline CDR1 and CDR2 sequences are MNHEY and SMNVEV (reference sequence). In DNA, the CDR3 is TGTGCCACCTCAGAGGGATACGAGCAGTACTTC. Amino acid sequence: CATSEGYEQYF.

This clone was seen only a few times. The chain links TRBV4-2 to TRBJ2-7; TRBD1 might be the D (6 bases). Trimming took off 0 bases at V and 0 bases at J, with 9 bases between the two ends. Per germline, CDR1 LGHNA and CDR2 YNFKEQ. This CDR3 spans 15 amino acids. The CDR3 loop reads CASSQDDRSSYEQYF. For the CDR3, the DNA is TGTGCCAGCAGCCAAGATGACAGGAGCTCCTACGAGCAGTACTTC.

V is TRBV19 and J is TRBJ1-5, with a possible D match to TRBD1 (6 bases). The CDR3 contains 16 residues. CDR1 and CDR2 from the germline V gene are LNHDA and SQIVND (reference sequence). The V gene lost 6 bases and the J gene lost 5 bases, with 20 bases spanning the gap. CDR3 loop: CASSHGYRDLHQPQHF. The DNA of the CDR3 is TGTGCCAGTAGCCACGGGTACAGGGACCTCCATCAGCCCCAGCATTTT.

This clone was seen only a few times. This chain uses TRBV10-2 with TRBJ2-1, with 12 bases fitting TRBD2. Germline loops: CDR1 WSHSY, CDR2 SAAADI. J was trimmed by 3 bases and V by 7 bases; bases with no gene match: 7. CDR3 length equals 16 residues. The CDR3 bases are TGCGCCAGCACCCGACTAGCGGGAGAAAACTACAATGAGCAGTTCTTC. Translating it yields CASTRLAGENYNEQFF.

The gene calls are TRBV2 and TRBJ2-7; D is uncertain. V shed 4 bases and J shed 0 bases, with 13 bases lying between them. Germline CDR1 reads SNHLY; CDR2 reads FYNNEI. The CDR3 runs to 15 residues. The CDR3 loop reads CASSGYLTISYEQYF. The CDR3, as DNA: TGTGCCAGCAGTGGGTACCTAACGATCTCCTACGAGCAGTACTTC.

The chain has TRBV10-1 and TRBJ1-6; no clear D gene. This CDR3 contains 12 residues. The V end was cut by 5 bases, the J end by 10 bases, with 9 bases between. Looked up from germline, CDR1 is WNHNN and CDR2 is SYGVQD (reference sequence). The CDR3 DNA reads TGCGCCAGCAGTCCAGCGACCTCACCCCTCCACTTT. It encodes CASSPATSPLHF.

This clone has more than one count but fewer than ten. The rearrangement joins TRBV2 to TRBJ1-4; 7 bases match TRBD1. This CDR3 is built from 15 residues. The V gene's germline CDR1 is SNHLY and CDR2 FYNNEI. J was trimmed by 3 bases and V by 6 bases; bases with no gene match: 7. CDR3 in DNA: TGTGCCAGCAGACCCACCGGGACAGCTAATGAAAAACTGTTTTTT. Protein: CASRPTGTANEKLFF.

The J gene is TRBJ2-3, the V gene TRBV7-8; 12 nucleotides line up with TRBD2. The germline V gene has CDR1 SGHVS and CDR2 FQNEAQ. V shed 5 bases and J 7 bases; nucleotides not matched to a gene: 4. This CDR3 has 14 amino acids. CDR3 loop: CASSLGLAGNTQYF. CDR3 in DNA: TGTGCCAGCAGCCTAGGACTAGCGGGAAATACGCAGTATTTT.

The J gene is TRBJ2-3, the V gene TRBV5-1; D ambiguous. Trimming took 2 bases from V and 3 from J, leaving 4 bases between them. The CDR3 has 12 residues. The germline V gene encodes CDR1 SGHRS and CDR2 YFSETQ. This CDR3 is CASSFTTDTQYF. CDR3 nucleotide sequence: TGCGCCAGCAGCTTTACTACAGATACGCAGTATTTT. The full variable domain, completed using reference TRBV5-1 and TRBJ2-3, is KAGVTQTPRYLIKTRGQQVTLSCSPISGHRSVSWYQQTPGQGLQFLFEYFSETQRNKGNFPGRFSGRQFSNSRSEMNVSTLELGDSALYLCASSFTTDTQYFGPGTRLTVL.

This sequence joins TRBV9 and TRBJ2-1; no clear D. This CDR3 has 13 amino acids. CDR1 and CDR2 from the germline V gene are SGDLS and YYNGEE. Trimming left V 3 bases short and J 4 bases short, with 8 bases between. The CDR3 loop reads CASSGPGYNEQFF. In nucleotides, the CDR3 is TGTGCCAGCAGCGGTCCGGGTTACAATGAGCAGTTCTTC.

The chain joins TRBV6-2 or TRBV6-3 to TRBJ2-7, with a weak D call TRBD2 (5 bases). The germline V gene has CDR1 MNHEY and CDR2 SVGEGT. The CDR3 length is 11 residues. Trimming removed 6 bases from V and 3 bases from J, with 6 bases in between. The chain's CDR3 is CASSTSYEQYF. The CDR3 nucleotides read TGTGCCAGCAGCACTAGCTACGAGCAGTACTTC.

The chain recombines TRBV10-3 with TRBJ2-2, with D perhaps matching TRBD2 (5 bases). The CDR3 has 14 amino acids. Germline CDR1 ENHRY, CDR2 SYGVKD. V was trimmed by 5 bases and J by 4 bases, leaving 11 bases between them. This CDR3 reads CAISTDLGTGELFF. The CDR3 DNA reads TGTGCCATCAGTACGGACTTGGGCACCGGGGAGCTGTTTTTT.

This clone was recorded only once. The V call is TRBV18, the J call TRBJ1-6; D may be TRBD1 (5 bases). This CDR3 region has 15 residues. V lost 1 base to trimming and J lost 7 bases, with 11 bases between them. Germline V gene lookup returns CDR1 KGHSH and CDR2 LQKENI. In DNA form, the CDR3 reads TGTGCCAGCTCACCACAGGACACGTACAATTCACCCCTCCACTTT. Its protein product is CASSPQDTYNSPLHF.

V usage is TRBV21-1 and J usage is TRBJ2-7; the table's D gene call, TRBD1, was not cross checked with the DNA. TRBV21-1 is a pseudogene locus. The CDR3 runs 13 residues. The CDR3 loop is CASSPRQGYEQYF. The DNA for the CDR3 is TGTGCCAGCAGCCCTAGACAGGGCTACGAGCAGTACTTC.

The chain couples TRBV3-1 (or the pseudogene TRBV3-2) to TRBJ1-1; weak D call: TRBD1 (6 bases). Trimming removed 7 bases from V and 1 base from J, with 16 bases in between. This CDR3 is 15 amino acids long. Germline V lookup: CDR1 LGHDT, CDR2 YNNKEL (reference sequence). The DNA of the CDR3 is TGTGCCAGCAACGGCGTGGGACACCAGAACACTGAAGCTTTCTTT. It encodes CASNGVGHQNTEAFF.

This clone has only one observation. CDR3 DNA sequence: TGTGCCTGGAGTACCGGACAGGCGTATCAGCCCCAGCATTTT. Its protein product is CAWSTGQAYQPQHF. The chain combines TRBV30 with TRBJ1-5, with 7 positions matching TRBD1. The trim removed 2 bases at V and 5 bases at J, leaving 6 bases unmatched. The CDR3 extends over 14 amino acids. Germline V CDR1 and CDR2: GTSNPN, SVGIG (reference sequence).

The rearrangement uses TRBV6-5 and TRBJ1-6; D is ambiguous. Germline loops: CDR1 MNHEY, CDR2 SVGAGI. The CDR3 length is 12 residues. The ends were cut back, 6 bases at V and 5 bases at J, with 5 bases in the middle. The CDR3 bases are TGTGCCAGCAGGGCCCATAATTCACCCCTCCACTTT. Protein product: CASRAHNSPLHF.

DNA of the CDR3: TGTGCCAGCAGTGCCGGGACAGGGCCCTACGAGCAGTACTTC. This gives the protein CASSAGTGPYEQYF. The chain links TRBV25-1 to TRBJ2-7, with 9 positions matching TRBD1. Germline assignment: CDR1 MGHDK and CDR2 SYGVNS. The CDR3 totals 14 residues. Trimming cost V 4 bases and J 2 bases; bases outside gene matches: 3.

This clone appeared many times. The chain joins TRBV24-1 to TRBJ2-7; the match to TRBD1 covers 7 bases. The CDR3 loop spans 15 amino acids. Germline CDR1 and CDR2: KGHDR and SFDVKD. V was pared by 4 bases and J by 3 bases, with 8 bases of the junction left unmatched. CDR3 residues: CATSESTGLVYEQYF. Written as DNA, the CDR3 is TGTGCCACCAGTGAATCGACAGGGCTGGTCTACGAGCAGTACTTC.

The chain links TRBV5-1 to TRBJ2-7, with D possibly matching TRBD1 (5 bases). V lost 4 bases, J lost 0 bases, and 14 bases lay in between. This CDR3 region has 15 residues. In germline, CDR1 is SGHRS, CDR2 YFSETQ. CDR3 amino acids: CASSRQGDSSYEQYF. The CDR3 DNA follows: TGCGCCAGCAGCCGGCAAGGTGACAGCTCCTACGAGCAGTACTTC.

The sample holds one count of this clone. The chain combines TRBV14 with TRBJ1-2; D is perhaps TRBD1 (5 bases). CDR1 and CDR2 from the germline V gene are SGHDN and FVKESK. This CDR3 region has 13 residues. The ends were cut back, 1 base at V and 4 bases at J, with 7 bases in the middle. CDR3 sequence reads: CASSQGGGYGYTF. The CDR3 bases are TGTGCCAGCAGCCAAGGGGGGGGCTATGGCTACACCTTC.

This clone was recorded only once. The rearrangement uses TRBV3-1 (or the pseudogene TRBV3-2) and TRBJ2-1; possibly TRBD2 for D (6 bases). V lost 1 base and J lost 0, with 10 bases in between. The V gene's germline CDR1 is LGHDT and CDR2 YNNKEL (reference sequence). This CDR3 region has 16 residues. Here the CDR3 DNA reads TGTGCCAGCAGCCAAGGGGGAGGTGCCTCCTACAATGAGCAGTTCTTC. It translates to CASSQGGGASYNEQFF.

The chain joins TRBV10-3 to TRBJ2-7, with D maybe TRBD2 (5 bases). Germline V gives CDR1 ENHRY, CDR2 SYGVKD. The CDR3 has 14 amino acids. Trimming shortened V by 6 bases and J by 0 bases, and 12 bases separated the two germline ends. CDR3 sequence: CAISGSGSSYEQYF. CDR3 DNA sequence: TGTGCCATCAGCGGTTCGGGAAGCTCCTACGAGCAGTACTTC.

This rearrangement joins TRBV11-2 to TRBJ2-7, with 9 positions matching TRBD1. CDR1 is SGHAT and CDR2 is FQNNGV in the germline V gene. The CDR3 has 17 residues. The ends lost 0 bases at V and 0 bases at J; junction bases unmatched: 6. For the CDR3, the DNA is TGTGCCAGCAGCTTAGATGGGGGGACAGGGAGCTCCTACGAGCAGTACTTC. It encodes CASSLDGGTGSSYEQYF. Full variable domain (remainder filled in from reference TRBV11-2 and TRBJ2-7): EAGVAQSPRYKIIEKRQSVAFWCNPISGHATLYWYQQILGQGPKLLIQFQNNGVVDDSQLPKDRFSAERLKGVDSTLKIQPAKLEDSAVYLCASSLDGGTGSSYEQYFGPGTRLTVT.

This chain links TRBV6-1 with TRBJ1-5; D possibly corresponds to TRBD1 (5 bases). The V gene's germline CDR1 is MNHNS and CDR2 SASEGT. V lost 4 bases and J lost 3, with 19 bases in between. The length of the CDR3 is 17 residues. CDR3 in DNA: TGTGCCAGCAGTGGGTATCCGACAGTGGCCTTCAATCAGCCCCAGCATTTT. Protein sequence: CASSGYPTVAFNQPQHF.